This T cell receptor (beta chain) was recovered during a study of early T cells in non-severe SARS-CoV-2 infection (dated by TCRdb to the early 2020s). For the study in its entirety: TCR sequencing used bulk RNA from unsorted whole blood, so alpha and beta chains could not be paired.

General study outcomes and caveats: Matching against VDJdb was skewed toward anti-spike CD8 responses, likely underestimated virus-specific expansions, and missed private and CD4 specificities.

Library method: 5' RACE. The run used a NextSeq 500. In the TCR library protocol, unique molecular identifiers were attached to individual cDNA molecules to correct for PCR bias and sequencing error. Sequencing covered both TCR alpha and beta chains, and within each sample the abundances of alpha and beta sequences were tightly co-correlated. Under the source paper's analysis protocol: Decombinator V4 was used to annotate the V gene, J gene and CDR3 of the TCR sequences. TCRs were defined as expanded if a significant change between any two time points was detected under a Poisson model with p below 0.0001. TCR abundances were normalised to the total number of TCRs sequenced per sample and were expressed as counts per million. VDJdb, accessed on 1 November 2021, was searched for TCRs annotated for CMV, EBV and SARS-CoV-2, and TCRs annotated for more than one antigen were excluded. TCRdb itself trimmed the public reads at Q25 with fastp, ran MiXCR and retained productive beta chains. Each entry is one CDR3 protein sequence, shown with its most common DNA and genes. For this entry, the V and J calls and clone size follow TCRdb and not the study's own pipeline. A total of 40,000 to 50,000 distinct CDR3 sequences appear in this sample, about 13% of them only once. Roughly 10% of the sample lies in the top ten.

Set within a cohort of healthcare workers in London, UK, this nested case-control study involved weekly PCR testing of nasopharyngeal swabs along with blood sampling. Healthcare workers were enrolled in the week of the UK lockdown, from 23 to 31 March 2020, and were followed every week for up to about 15 weeks. A word on this clonotype: Its specific antigen is unknown. Nothing much larger sits one base from this clone, and base qualities are not available.

The receptor was derived from an adult who was a healthcare worker with PCR-confirmed SARS-CoV-2 infection or an uninfected control (not recorded which). Sequences were obtained from whole blood.

This receptor has the CDR3 CASSLGRQGNTDTQYF. The bases are TGTGCCAGCAGCTTAGGGCGACAGGGGAACACAGATACGCAGTATTTT. In this chain, TRBV11-2 is recombined with TRBJ2-3; a stretch of 8 junction bases matches TRBD1. CDR1 and CDR2 are drawn from the germline V gene: SGHAT, FQNNGV. After removal of 1 base from V and 2 bases from J, the junction retains 5 bases not matched to a gene. The CDR3, from cysteine to phenylalanine, totals 16 residues. This entry keeps only the CDR3 DNA: 48 bases, framed from base 1.